Below, 26 T cell receptor beta chains from the same sample are listed, as sequenced in a study of cytomegalovirus exposure and HLA in healthy donors. Sequencing was performed with immunoSEQ multiplex PCR; in TCRdb, only in-frame clones are kept and a portion is missing. Here the sample spans approximately 99,000 clones, roughly 84% being singletons. Sequences were obtained from PBMCs. Receptors were obtained from a woman between 18 and 29 years old in good health and CMV-seronegative.

J is TRBJ1-2 and V is TRBV19; no reliable D call. CDR3 length: 16 amino acids. V was shortened by 4 bases and J by 0 bases, with 15 bases between the two germline ends. Germline assignment: CDR1 LNHDA and CDR2 SQIVND (reference sequence). This chain's CDR3 is CASSRETSLANYGYTF. In DNA, the CDR3 is TGTGCCAGTAGTAGGGAGACCTCATTAGCTAACTATGGCTACACCTTC. The full variable domain, rest sourced from reference TRBV19 and TRBJ1-2, is DGGITQSPKYLFRKEGQNVTLSCEQNLNHDAMYWYRQDPGQGLRLIYYSQIVNDFQKGDIAEGYSVSREKKESFPLTVTSAQKNPTAFYLCASSRETSLANYGYTFGSGTRLTVV.

This clone was recorded once. The CDR3, as DNA: TGCGCCAGCAGCCAAGATAGGGGGGGTATTCAGCCCCAGCATTTT. This translates into CASSQDRGGIQPQHF. The V call is TRBV4-1, the J call TRBJ1-5, with D possibly matching TRBD1 (6 bases). Looked up from germline, CDR1 is MGHRA and CDR2 is YSYEKL. The CDR3 has 15 residues. V lost 0 bases and J lost 6, with 12 bases in between.

The chain joins TRBV13 to TRBJ1-4; 7 bases are shared with TRBD1. After removal of 5 bases from V and 11 bases from J, the junction contained 11 bases not matched to a gene. Looked up from germline, CDR1 is PRHDT and CDR2 is FYEKMQ (reference sequence). This CDR3 is 14 amino acids long. The CDR3 DNA is TGTGCCAGCAGCCCCAGGGGGGCCAGGGAGAAACTGTTTTTT. Protein: CASSPRGAREKLFF.

This chain connects TRBV27 to TRBJ2-5; 8 nucleotides agree with TRBD1. The CDR3 runs 14 residues. J was trimmed by 5 bases and V by 2 bases; bases with no gene match: 4. Germline V gene data show CDR1 as MNHEY and CDR2 as SMNVEV (reference sequence). CDR3 bases: TGTGCCAGCAGTTTACTCCGGACAGGGGAGACCCAGTACTTC. This codes for CASSLLRTGETQYF.

The chain recombines TRBV9 with TRBJ2-7, with TRBD1 as a possible D gene (6 bases). V was pared by 0 bases and J by 2 bases, with 12 bases between. This CDR3 is 15 amino acids long. Germline V gene lookup returns CDR1 SGDLS and CDR2 YYNGEE. CDR3 in amino acids: CASSVVPGDTYEQYF. CDR3 nucleotide sequence: TGTGCCAGCAGCGTAGTTCCAGGGGACACCTACGAGCAGTACTTC.

The chain couples TRBV15 to TRBJ1-5; TRBD1 agrees at 8 bases. The CDR3 consists of 15 residues. Germline V gene lookup returns CDR1 LNHNV and CDR2 YYDKDF (reference sequence). J gave up 6 bases and V 6 bases, and 10 bases lay outside the gene matches. CDR3 in DNA: TGTGCCACCAGTAGGGACAGGATTATCGGTCAGCCCCAGCATTTT. Its protein is CATSRDRIIGQPQHF.

The chain is built from TRBV9 and TRBJ1-2; TRBD1 aligns across 7 bases. This CDR3 has 15 residues. The V gene's germline CDR1 is SGDLS and CDR2 YYNGEE. The J segment lost 2 bases and the V segment lost 3 bases, leaving 7 bases of the junction unmatched. The CDR3 spells CASSADPGQNYGYTF. CDR3 DNA sequence: TGTGCCAGCAGCGCAGACCCGGGACAGAACTATGGCTACACCTTC.

The chain uses TRBV5-5 and TRBJ2-6, with no clear D. The CDR3 has 16 residues. Germline values: CDR1 SGHKS, CDR2 YYEKEE (reference sequence). The V end lost 0 bases, the J end lost 4 bases, and 11 bases lay between the germline ends. The CDR3 coding sequence is TGTGCCAGCAGCTTGGAAACCGCGCGAGGGGCCAACGTCCTGACTTTC. This translates into CASSLETARGANVLTF.

This CDR3 reads CASSYSMGRLGYTF. The CDR3 nucleotides are TGTGCCAGCAGTTACTCGATGGGGCGTCTTGGCTACACCTTC. The rearrangement links TRBV6-5 to TRBJ1-2, with D perhaps TRBD1 (5 bases). From germline, CDR1 is MNHEY and CDR2 SVGAGI. Trimming cost V 0 bases and J 7 bases, with 12 bases left between them. The CDR3 covers 14 residues.

The V and J genes are TRBV25-1 and TRBJ2-1; TRBD1 agrees at 7 bases. V was clipped by 3 bases and J by 8 bases; unmatched bases: 7. The CDR3 runs to 14 residues. Germline CDR1 reads MGHDK; CDR2 reads SYGVNS. CDR3 DNA sequence: TGTGCCAGCAGTGACCTTACAGGGGACCATGAGCAGTTCTTC. Translation: CASSDLTGDHEQFF.

This clone appeared a single time. The chain couples TRBV6-5 to TRBJ2-7; the D is unclear. Trimming removed 2 bases at V and 4 bases at J, with 12 bases between. Germline CDR1 and CDR2: MNHEY and SVGAGI. This CDR3 comprises 14 residues. The CDR3 sequence: CASSYLEDTYEQYF. The CDR3 DNA reads as TGTGCCAGCAGTTACCTTGAAGACACGTACGAGCAGTACTTC.

This chain uses TRBV5-1 with TRBJ2-3; 7 positions agree with TRBD1. The V and J ends lost 4 bases and 0 bases, in that order; junction bases with no gene match: 8. The CDR3 contains 16 residues. CDR1 and CDR2 (germline): SGHRS, YFSETQ. CDR3 sequence reads: CASSPRQGSSTDTQYF. The DNA of the CDR3 is TGCGCCAGCAGCCCCAGACAGGGATCTAGCACAGATACGCAGTATTTT.

The chain carries TRBV6-1 and TRBJ2-3; TRBD2 matches 16 bases. Looked up from germline, CDR1 is MNHNS and CDR2 is SASEGT. CDR3 length: 20 residues. Trimming cost V 1 base and J 5 bases; bases outside gene matches: 12. The CDR3 DNA sequence: TGTGCCAGCAGTGAAGTTCGAAGGGGACTAGCGGGGGGGCAGGGAGATACGCAGTATTTT. Amino acids: CASSEVRRGLAGGQGDTQYF.

This rearrangement joins TRBV9 to TRBJ2-7, with 9 bases matching TRBD2. The germline CDR1 and CDR2 sequences are SGDLS and YYNGEE. The CDR3 runs 15 residues. Trimming cost V 2 bases and J 3 bases; bases outside gene matches: 6. The CDR3 spells CASSVTSGGLYEQYF. The CDR3 bases are TGTGCCAGCAGCGTCACAAGCGGGGGGCTCTACGAGCAGTACTTC.

V is TRBV5-6 and J is TRBJ2-7, with D unclear. The CDR3 is 12 amino acids. Germline values: CDR1 SGHDT, CDR2 YYEEEE. V lost 0 bases and J 3 bases, leaving 4 bases between the germline ends. For the CDR3, the DNA is TGTGCCAGCAGCTTGGCCCGCTACGAGCAGTACTTC. This encodes CASSLARYEQYF.

The chain links TRBV19 to TRBJ1-5; TRBD1 matches at 12 bases. The V gene's germline CDR1 is LNHDA and CDR2 SQIVND (reference sequence). CDR3 length: 19 residues. The V gene end was trimmed by 0 bases and the J gene end by 0 bases; junction bases not matched to a gene: 6. The CDR3 sequence is CASSIDLGTGGYSNQPQHF. The CDR3, as DNA: TGTGCCAGTAGTATAGATCTAGGGACAGGGGGCTATAGCAATCAGCCCCAGCATTTT.

The chain employs TRBV11-1 and TRBJ2-6; maybe TRBD1 (5 bases). In germline, CDR1 is SGHAT, CDR2 FQDESV (reference sequence). The V end was cut by 3 bases, the J end by 1 base, with 7 bases between. This CDR3 region has 15 residues. DNA of the CDR3: TGTGCCAGCAGCTTGCAGGGTTCTGGGGCCAACGTCCTGACTTTC. Translation: CASSLQGSGANVLTF.

The chain carries TRBV30 and TRBJ1-3, with D tentatively TRBD1 (5 bases). This CDR3 has 14 amino acids. The germline CDR1 and CDR2 sequences are GTSNPN and SVGIG (reference sequence). V lost 3 bases and J lost 8, with 17 bases in between. DNA for the CDR3: TGTGCCTGGAGCCCGGGGGTCCGGGTCGACACCATATATTTT. Translation gives CAWSPGVRVDTIYF.

The chain couples TRBV4-2 to TRBJ2-7; 7 positions agree with TRBD1. V lost 1 base and J lost 0; bases outside the gene matches: 12. The CDR3 runs 18 residues. Looked up from germline, CDR1 is LGHNA and CDR2 is YNFKEQ. The CDR3 DNA is TGTGCCAGCAGCCAAGGTCGGGACAGCCCCAGGAGCTCCTACGAGCAGTACTTC. Residues: CASSQGRDSPRSSYEQYF.

This sequence joins TRBV15 and TRBJ1-1; D call uncertain. V dropped 2 bases and J dropped 6 bases, with 13 bases sitting between them. The CDR3 runs to 14 residues. Per the germline V gene, CDR1 is LNHNV and CDR2 is YYDKDF (reference sequence). The CDR3: CATSRPREAAEAFF. The CDR3 bases are TGTGCCACCAGCAGACCCCGTGAAGCCGCTGAAGCTTTCTTT. Variable domain in full (rest from reference TRBV15 and TRBJ1-1): DAMVIQNPRYQVTQFGKPVTLSCSQTLNHNVMYWYQQKSSQAPKLLFHYYDKDFNNEADTPDNFQSRRPNTSFCFLDIRSPGLGDTAMYLCATSRPREAAEAFFGQGTRLTVV.

The chain employs TRBV5-6 and TRBJ2-6; 7 bases align to TRBD1. The ends lost 4 bases at V and 1 base at J; junction bases unmatched: 11. CDR1 is SGHDT and CDR2 is YYEEEE in the germline V gene. The length of the CDR3 is 18 residues. Here the CDR3 DNA reads TGTGCCAGCAGCGTACGGGGACAGATCGCTTCTGGGGCCAACGTCCTGACTTTC. It encodes CASSVRGQIASGANVLTF.

The chain couples TRBV27 to TRBJ1-1; TRBD1 is a possible D gene (5 bases). V lost 3 bases to trimming and J lost 1 base, with 6 bases between them. Germline CDR1 MNHEY, CDR2 SMNVEV (reference sequence). The CDR3 has 13 residues. Here the CDR3 reads CASSFQGNTEAFF. CDR3 in DNA: TGTGCCAGCAGTTTTCAGGGGAACACTGAAGCTTTCTTT.

The genes are TRBV27 and TRBJ2-3, with 8 nucleotides matching TRBD1. J lost 2 bases, V lost 3 bases, and 7 bases had no gene match. From germline, CDR1 is MNHEY and CDR2 SMNVEV (reference sequence). The CDR3 has 16 amino acids. The CDR3 DNA sequence: TGTGCCAGCAGTTTCGGGACAGGAGGCCCCACAGATACGCAGTATTTT. As protein: CASSFGTGGPTDTQYF.

This chain uses TRBV6-1 with TRBJ2-7, with a tentative D call TRBD2 (5 bases). CDR3 size: 14 residues. Germline CDR1 is MNHNS and CDR2 is SASEGT. Trimming removed 3 bases from V and 0 bases from J, with 9 bases in between. The CDR3 spells CASSEVGSSYEQYF. DNA for the CDR3: TGTGCCAGCAGTGAGGTAGGGAGCTCCTACGAGCAGTACTTC.

This chain links TRBV6-5 with TRBJ2-7; maybe TRBD2 (5 bases). The CDR3 contains 14 residues. V lost 6 bases, J lost 0 bases, and 12 bases lay in between. Germline lookup yields CDR1 MNHEY and CDR2 SVGAGI. This CDR3 is CASSSPGVSYEQYF. The DNA for the CDR3 is TGTGCCAGCAGCTCCCCCGGGGTCTCCTACGAGCAGTACTTC.

The chain is built from TRBV10-1 and TRBJ1-5, with a weak D call TRBD1 (6 bases). CDR1 WNHNN and CDR2 SYGVQD come from the germline V gene (reference sequence). Trimming left V 7 bases short and J 7 bases short, with 14 bases between. The CDR3 consists of 13 residues. CDR3 coding DNA: TGCGCCAGCATCGGTGGGGGGGGCCAGCCCCAGCATTTT. Translating it yields CASIGGGGQPQHF.